The clone carrying this T cell receptor beta chain has a handful of counts. Its target is unknown. This entry is derived from a study of regulatory and conventional T cells in RAG deficiency. Study-level results: In Omenn syndrome, Treg and Tconv repertoires overlapped >90%. Treg unique TCR beta sequences were around 100-fold fewer in Omenn syndrome and CID/AS patients than controls. Control T-cell subsets had markedly higher Shannon entropy and lower Simpson indices than RAG-deficient patients.

CDR1 is MDHEN, CDR2 SYDVKM, per germline. The CDR3 runs 14 residues. J gave up 6 bases and V 3 bases, and 7 bases lay outside the gene matches. Conventional CD4+ T cells were sorted from blood as CD25-low CD127-high cells. Repertoires were generated with immunoSEQ multiplex PCR, while TCRdb's copy carries only in-frame clones and drops some. The sample carries about 30,000 clones, more than 75% recorded once. These data are also associated with another study on regulatory T cells. From that report: Primers: 52 TRBV forward and 13 TRBJ reverse.

This sequence originates from a human donor in good health. Sequencing used CD4+ effector T cells sorted from blood. The genes are TRBV28 and TRBJ1-2; 7 nucleotides agree with TRBD1. In DNA, the CDR3 is TGTGCCAGCAGTTTCCTGACAGGGAGGAATGGCTACACCTTC. Its translation is CASSFLTGRNGYTF.